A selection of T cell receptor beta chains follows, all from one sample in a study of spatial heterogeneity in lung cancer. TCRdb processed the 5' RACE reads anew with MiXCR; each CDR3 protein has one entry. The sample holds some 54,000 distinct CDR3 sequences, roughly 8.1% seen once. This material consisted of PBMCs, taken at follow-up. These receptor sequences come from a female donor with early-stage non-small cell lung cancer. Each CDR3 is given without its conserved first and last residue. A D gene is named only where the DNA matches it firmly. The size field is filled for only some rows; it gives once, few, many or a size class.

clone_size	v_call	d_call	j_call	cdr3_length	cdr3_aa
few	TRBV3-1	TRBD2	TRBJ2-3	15	ASSQDYGLGRTDTQY
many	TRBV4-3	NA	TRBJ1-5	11	ASSQEAGVWQH
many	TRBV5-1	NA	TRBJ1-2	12	ASSPSSGMRGYT
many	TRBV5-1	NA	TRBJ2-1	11	ASSLDSNNEQF
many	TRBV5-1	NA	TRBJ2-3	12	ASSPTWGTDTQY
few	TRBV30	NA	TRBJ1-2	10	AWSVTSGGYT
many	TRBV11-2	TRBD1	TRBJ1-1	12	ASSLDRLGTEAF
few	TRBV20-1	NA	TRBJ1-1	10	SLGGSDTEAF
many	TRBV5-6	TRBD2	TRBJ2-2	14	ASSFPSGGPTGELF
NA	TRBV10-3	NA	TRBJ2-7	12	AISDPGEGYEQY
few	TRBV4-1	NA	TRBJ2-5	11	ASSEQHRETQY
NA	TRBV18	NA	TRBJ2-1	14	ASSPPLVFGVGEQF
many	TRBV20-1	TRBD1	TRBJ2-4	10	SAIPQGDIQY
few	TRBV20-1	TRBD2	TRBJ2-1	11	SASRLAGGWPF
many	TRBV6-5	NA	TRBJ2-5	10	ASSATQETQY
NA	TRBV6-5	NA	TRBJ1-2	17	ASTLLPFVRGGGLDGYT
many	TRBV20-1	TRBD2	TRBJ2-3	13	SAQRGGGSTDTQY
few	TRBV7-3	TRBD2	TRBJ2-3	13	ASSYLAGAEDTQY
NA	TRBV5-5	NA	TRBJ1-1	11	ASSSIVNTEAF
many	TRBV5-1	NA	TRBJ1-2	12	ASSFQGETYGYT
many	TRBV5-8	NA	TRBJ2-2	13	ASSLEKGPIGELF
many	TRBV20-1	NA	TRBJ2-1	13	SAHLTTLGYNEQF
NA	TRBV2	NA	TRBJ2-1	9	ASSGDAEQF
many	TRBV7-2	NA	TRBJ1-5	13	ASTPQGGLDQPQH
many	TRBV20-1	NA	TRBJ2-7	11	SALTGEGYEQY
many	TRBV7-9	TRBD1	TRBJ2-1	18	ASSSRPGQGIPSLYNEQF
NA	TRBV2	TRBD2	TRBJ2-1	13	ASESTSGGLNEQF
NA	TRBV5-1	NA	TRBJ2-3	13	ASSYGTASTDTQY
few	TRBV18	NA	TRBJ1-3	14	ASSPSGAGCADTIY
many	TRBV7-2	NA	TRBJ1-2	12	ASSLQGRPYGYT
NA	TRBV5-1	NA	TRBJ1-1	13	ASSPRRPSATEAF
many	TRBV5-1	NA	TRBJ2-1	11	ASSIGTRNEQF
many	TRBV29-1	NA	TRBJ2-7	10	SVWGSGYEQY
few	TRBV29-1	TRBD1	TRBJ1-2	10	SVGQGNYGYT
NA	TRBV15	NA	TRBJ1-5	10	ATSRANQPQH
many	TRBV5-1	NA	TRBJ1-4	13	ASNLGETYNEKLF
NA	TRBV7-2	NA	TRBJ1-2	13	ASSLKRGAMDGYT
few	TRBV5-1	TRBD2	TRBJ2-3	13	ASRLTSGGTDTQY
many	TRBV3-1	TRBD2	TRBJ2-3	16	ASSHWTSGGLNTDTQY
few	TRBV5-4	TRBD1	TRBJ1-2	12	ASSLDRAVEGYT
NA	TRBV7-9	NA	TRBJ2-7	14	ASRPPPGMQSYEQY
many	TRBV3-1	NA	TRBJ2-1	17	ASSQGAIWRGEASNEQF
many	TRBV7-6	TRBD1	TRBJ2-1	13	ASSLVQGAYNEQF
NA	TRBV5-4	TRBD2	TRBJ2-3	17	ASSSGLAGFLSDTDTQY
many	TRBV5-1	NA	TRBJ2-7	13	ASSLGSGFSYEQY
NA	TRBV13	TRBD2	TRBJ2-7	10	ASSPGGFEQY
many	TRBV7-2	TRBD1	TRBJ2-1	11	ASSRDRVNEQF
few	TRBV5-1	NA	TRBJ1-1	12	ASSLEDMNTEAF
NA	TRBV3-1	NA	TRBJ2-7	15	ASSQTPQVRASYEQY
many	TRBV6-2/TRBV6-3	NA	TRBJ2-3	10	ASSYSGDTQY
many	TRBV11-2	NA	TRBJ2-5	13	ASSFHYRVSQTQY
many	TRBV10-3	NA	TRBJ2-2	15	AISARRTSPGPGELF
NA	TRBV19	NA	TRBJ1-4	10	VSTQEGGELF
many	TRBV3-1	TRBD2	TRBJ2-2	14	ASSRLAGTSTGELF
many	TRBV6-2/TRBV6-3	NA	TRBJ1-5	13	ASSGAGAGNQPQH
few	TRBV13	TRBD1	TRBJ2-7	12	ASSLQQGSYEQY
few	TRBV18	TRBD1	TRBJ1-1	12	ASSPAQGETEAF
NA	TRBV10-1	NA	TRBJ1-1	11	ASRRTENTEAF
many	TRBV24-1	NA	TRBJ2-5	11	ATSDLQSGPQY